The 31 T cell receptor beta chains below all came from one sample that was sequenced in a study of human T cells and chemical hapten exposure. In TCRdb, the RACE reads were re-called with MiXCR into one record per CDR3 protein. There are about 120,000 distinct CDR3 sequences in the sample; around 15% occur only once, and around 0.99% lies in the top ten. The time point here: patch test 1, 2 weeks after DPC sensitization. As to treatment: therapeutic diphenylcyclopropenone sensitization with weekly scalp DPC. Sequencing used whole blood, obtained in connection with sensitization to the hapten diphenylcyclopropenone (DPC). Receptors originate from a man aged 18 to 30 with alopecia areata. Some clones in this sample may be carry-over from other donors' samples.

The gene calls are TRBV4-3 and TRBJ1-5; no definite D call. Germline loops: CDR1 LGHNA, CDR2 YSLEER. The V gene lost 0 bases and the J gene lost 3 bases, with 9 bases spanning the gap. This CDR3 is 15 amino acids long. Here the CDR3 reads CASSQEIGYNQPQHF. Here the CDR3 DNA reads TGCGCCAGCAGCCAAGAAATCGGTTACAATCAGCCCCAGCATTTT.

This clonotype was observed many times. The genes are TRBV21-1 and TRBJ1-1; the table's D call TRBD1 went unverified against the DNA. TRBV21-1 is deemed a pseudogene. The CDR3 spans 12 residues. This CDR3 is CASSADRGEAFF. CDR3 coding DNA: TGTGCCAGCAGCGCAGACAGGGGGGAAGCTTTCTTT.

V and J are TRBV9 and TRBJ2-1; 15 positions match TRBD2. V was pared by 0 bases and J by 0 bases, with 4 bases of the junction left unmatched. CDR1 is SGDLS, CDR2 YYNGEE, per germline. This CDR3 has 19 amino acids. DNA of the CDR3: TGTGCCAGCAGCGTAGCAGGGACTAGCGGGGGGAGCTCCTACAATGAGCAGTTCTTC. This gives the protein CASSVAGTSGGSSYNEQFF.

This clonotype was detected ten times or more. This CDR3 is CASRRTLMNTEAFF. CDR3 sequence (DNA): TGTGCCAGCAGGAGGACACTGATGAACACTGAAGCTTTCTTT. The V call is TRBV7-9, the J call TRBJ1-1, with D tentatively TRBD1 (5 bases). Germline V lookup: CDR1 SEHNR, CDR2 FQNEAQ (reference sequence). The germline V and J ends were trimmed by 6 bases and 0 bases, with 11 bases remaining between them. The CDR3 extends over 14 amino acids.

This clonotype was picked up a small number of times. The rearrangement links TRBV29-1 to TRBJ2-3; 12 nucleotides align to TRBD2. The ends lost 4 bases at V and 0 bases at J; junction bases unmatched: 5. CDR1 is SQVTM, CDR2 ANQGSEA, per germline. The CDR3 totals 16 residues. The CDR3: CSVAGLAGPSTDTQYF. DNA for the CDR3: TGCAGCGTTGCCGGACTAGCGGGGCCTAGCACAGATACGCAGTATTTT.

Here the CDR3 DNA reads TGTGCCAGCAGTTTAGCGGGTCTTGTCGAGCAGTACTTC. Translating gives CASSLAGLVEQYF. The chain employs TRBV27 and TRBJ2-7; D perhaps matches TRBD2 (5 bases). The CDR3 consists of 13 residues. Germline values: CDR1 MNHEY, CDR2 SMNVEV (reference sequence). Trimming removed 2 bases from V and 6 bases from J, with 11 bases in between.

The V call is TRBV5-1, the J call TRBJ1-5; D is perhaps TRBD1 (5 bases). Trimming stripped 4 bases from V and 1 base from J, with 12 bases between. Germline-derived CDR1 and CDR2 are SGHRS and YFSETQ. The CDR3 runs to 15 residues. The chain's CDR3 is CASSPGVQSNQPQHF. CDR3 in DNA: TGCGCCAGCAGCCCGGGGGTACAGAGCAATCAGCCCCAGCATTTT.

Concerning this clonotype itself: Given the absence of the conserved phenylalanine or tryptophan at the CDR3 end, a read error is likely. The chain uses TRBV20-1 and TRBJ2-5; maybe TRBD1 (5 bases). The V end was cut by 6 bases, the J end by 1 base, with 12 bases between. Germline assignment: CDR1 DFQATT and CDR2 SNEGSKA (reference sequence). This CDR3 contains 13 residues. CDR3 sequence: CSAAPDTQETQYY. As DNA, the CDR3 is TGCAGTGCCGCTCCGGACACCCAAGAGACCCAGTACTAC.

The chain links TRBV7-3 to TRBJ2-7; maybe TRBD2 (6 bases). V lost 3 bases to trimming and J lost 2 bases, with 14 bases between them. CDR1 and CDR2 from the germline V gene are SGHTA and FQGTGA. This CDR3 has 15 amino acids. CDR3 in amino acids: CASSLDSGLTYEQYF. As DNA, the CDR3 is TGTGCCAGCAGCTTGGATAGCGGATTGACCTACGAGCAGTACTTC.

J is TRBJ2-2 and V is TRBV11-3; 7 nucleotides align to TRBD1. Germline assignment: CDR1 SGHNT and CDR2 YENEEA. V lost 5 bases and J lost 1; bases outside the gene matches: 4. The CDR3 covers 15 residues. The CDR3 DNA follows: TGTGCCAGCAGCATACAGGGGAGGAACACCGGGGAGCTGTTTTTT. This translates into CASSIQGRNTGELFF.

The V call is TRBV20-1, the J call TRBJ1-1, with D perhaps TRBD1 (6 bases). CDR3 length equals 14 residues. Trimming took 1 base from V and 0 from J, leaving 9 bases between them. The germline V gene encodes CDR1 DFQATT and CDR2 SNEGSKA (reference sequence). CDR3 nucleotide sequence: TGCAGTGCTAGAGTGGGGGCCATGAACACTGAAGCTTTCTTT. It encodes CSARVGAMNTEAFF.

The chain joins TRBV5-1 to TRBJ1-1; D not certain. V lost 0 bases, J lost 1 base, and 7 bases lay in between. The germline V gene has CDR1 SGHRS and CDR2 YFSETQ. The CDR3 runs 14 residues. This CDR3 reads CASSLDVANTEAFF. Written as DNA, the CDR3 is TGCGCCAGCAGCTTGGATGTGGCGAACACTGAAGCTTTCTTT.

The J gene is TRBJ1-1, the V gene TRBV12-3 or TRBV12-4; 9 bases are a match to TRBD1. Unmatched junction bases numbered 7, after V lost 6 bases and J lost 11 bases. The CDR3 has 12 amino acids. CDR3 in DNA: TGTGCCAGCAGCCCGGACAGGGGAAAGGCTTTCTTT. It specifies CASSPDRGKAFF.

There are many counts of this clonotype. The chain employs TRBV4-1 and TRBJ1-5; D unclear. Trimming took off 0 bases at V and 0 bases at J, with 9 bases between the two ends. Looked up from germline, CDR1 is MGHRA and CDR2 is YSYEKL. The CDR3 contains 16 residues. CDR3 nucleotide sequence: TGCGCCAGCAGCCAAGACGAAGGGTATAGCAATCAGCCCCAGCATTTT. Amino acid sequence: CASSQDEGYSNQPQHF.

This clonotype was found many times. The chain couples TRBV9 to TRBJ1-5; 7 nucleotides align to TRBD1. The CDR3 sequence is 15 residues long. V was clipped by 0 bases and J by 1 base; unmatched bases: 1. CDR1 and CDR2 from the germline V gene are SGDLS and YYNGEE. The CDR3 DNA follows: TGTGCCAGCAGCGTAGCGGGACAGAGCAATCAGCCCCAGCATTTT. This encodes CASSVAGQSNQPQHF.

There are a few counts of this clonotype. This chain connects TRBV6-2 or TRBV6-3 to TRBJ2-7; possibly TRBD2 for D (6 bases). V gave up 2 bases and J gave up 1 base, with 9 bases separating them. CDR3 length equals 14 residues. CDR1 and CDR2 from the germline V gene are MNHEY and SVGEGT. The CDR3 region is CASSYVGGSYEQYV. CDR3 in DNA: TGTGCCAGCAGTTACGTCGGGGGTTCCTACGAGCAGTACGTC.

This clonotype occurred a few times. The chain couples TRBV27 to TRBJ2-2; 7 bases match TRBD2. Germline lookup yields CDR1 MNHEY and CDR2 SMNVEV (reference sequence). The CDR3 has 14 amino acids. Losses at the gene ends were 5 bases for V and 5 bases for J; bases not matched to a gene: 5. This CDR3 is CASSLQRGTGELFF. CDR3 sequence (DNA): TGTGCCAGCAGTCTCCAGCGGGGAACCGGGGAGCTGTTTTTT.

The genes are TRBV25-1 and TRBJ1-6; D is unresolved. This CDR3 comprises 14 residues. V was trimmed by 3 bases and J by 6 bases, leaving 9 bases between them. CDR1 and CDR2 (germline): MGHDK, SYGVNS. In DNA form, the CDR3 reads TGTGCCAGCAGTGATCAGGTTTTTAATTCACCCCTCCACTTT. Amino acid sequence: CASSDQVFNSPLHF. Together with reference TRBV25-1 and TRBJ1-6, the CDR3 gives the full variable domain: EADIYQTPRYLVIGTGKKITLECSQTMGHDKMYWYQQDPGMELHLIHYSYGVNSTEKGDLSSESTVSRIRTEHFPLTLESARPSHTSQYLCASSDQVFNSPLHFGNGTRLTVT.

This clonotype appeared a few times. The V gene is TRBV29-1, the J gene TRBJ1-1; D is undetermined. Germline V CDR1 and CDR2: SQVTM, ANQGSEA. The CDR3 consists of 12 residues. V was clipped by 0 bases and J by 4 bases, with 6 bases between them. CDR3 region: CSVEEGFTEAFF. In DNA, the CDR3 is TGCAGCGTTGAAGAGGGCTTCACTGAAGCTTTCTTT. Complete variable domain (other parts from reference TRBV29-1 and TRBJ1-1): SAVISQKPSRDICQRGTSLTIQCQVDSQVTMMFWYRQQPGQSLTLIATANQGSEATYESGFVIDKFPISRPNLTFSTLTVSNMSPEDSSIYLCSVEEGFTEAFFGQGTRLTVV.

The chain is built from TRBV3-1 and TRBJ2-4; 8 bases are a match to TRBD1. The CDR3 is 15 residues long. Germline V lookup: CDR1 LGHDT, CDR2 YNNKEL (reference sequence). V shed 6 bases and J 5 bases; nucleotides not matched to a gene: 9. CDR3 region: CASSYGQGVQNIQYF. The CDR3 region has the DNA TGTGCCAGCAGTTACGGACAGGGCGTCCAAAACATTCAGTACTTC.

This clonotype was observed at least ten times. V usage is TRBV7-9 and J usage is TRBJ2-5; a possible D gene is TRBD2 (6 bases). The CDR3 contains 14 residues. The V end lost 7 bases, the J end lost 4 bases, and 16 bases lay between the germline ends. Germline loops: CDR1 SEHNR, CDR2 FQNEAQ (reference sequence). The CDR3 region is CASMTASEVETQYF. CDR3 nucleotide sequence: TGTGCCAGCATGACGGCTAGCGAAGTAGAGACCCAGTACTTC.

In nucleotides, the CDR3 is TGCAGTGCTTTCGCCACAGATACGCAGTATTTT. Amino acids: CSAFATDTQYF. J is TRBJ2-3 and V is TRBV20-1; D not resolved. Germline V gene sequence: CDR1 DFQATT, CDR2 SNEGSKA (reference sequence). CDR3 size: 11 residues. Trimming cost V 5 bases and J 2 bases, with 5 bases left between them.

For the CDR3, the DNA is TGTGCCAGCAGATCGCTAGCGGGGGGTCGGTACGAGCAGTACTTC. It translates to CASRSLAGGRYEQYF. V and J are TRBV7-2 and TRBJ2-7, with 11 nucleotides matching TRBD2. The CDR3 consists of 15 residues. After removal of 6 bases from V and 4 bases from J, the junction contained 8 bases not matched to a gene. CDR1 and CDR2 from the germline V gene are SGHTA and FQGNSA.

This clonotype has only a few counts. This chain links TRBV5-1 with TRBJ1-2, with TRBD1 matching 8 bases. V lost 1 base and J lost 4; bases outside the gene matches: 6. Germline V gene sequence: CDR1 SGHRS, CDR2 YFSETQ. This CDR3 contains 15 residues. The CDR3 DNA is TGCGCCAGCAGCTTGCAGCAGGGGGCAGTCTATGGCTACACCTTC. Translated: CASSLQQGAVYGYTF.

This clonotype was observed a handful of times. The chain combines TRBV6-2 or TRBV6-3 with TRBJ2-3; possibly TRBD2 for D (6 bases). Germline CDR1 MNHEY, CDR2 SVGEGT. Trimming pared 0 bases from V and 0 bases from J, leaving 13 bases between. The CDR3 runs to 17 residues. The CDR3 coding sequence is TGTGCCAGCAGTTACTCCTTCAGGGACTCTAGCACAGATACGCAGTATTTT. This codes for CASSYSFRDSSTDTQYF.

The genes are TRBV24-1 and TRBJ1-2; the D is unclear. The V and J ends lost 2 bases and 2 bases respectively, with 5 bases between them. The CDR3 is 13 residues long. The germline gives CDR1 KGHDR, CDR2 SFDVKD. The CDR3 DNA follows: TGTGCCACCAGTGATTCCACGAACTATGGCTACACCTTC. Translated, it gives CATSDSTNYGYTF.

J is TRBJ2-2 and V is TRBV4-2; D is ambiguous. This CDR3 comprises 15 residues. V was cut by 0 bases and J by 2 bases, with 7 bases left in between. CDR1 is LGHNA and CDR2 is YNFKEQ in the germline V gene. CDR3 sequence reads: CASSQDLGNTGELFF. In nucleotides, the CDR3 is TGTGCCAGCAGCCAAGATCTTGGAAACACCGGGGAGCTGTTTTTT.

This clonotype has a handful of counts. The DNA for the CDR3 is TGCGCCAGCAGCTTCCGAGGATGGGACAGGGCCCCTGAAGCTTTCTTT. Translating gives CASSFRGWDRAPEAFF. This sequence joins TRBV5-1 and TRBJ1-1; 9 bases map to TRBD1. In germline, CDR1 is SGHRS, CDR2 YFSETQ. The CDR3 is 16 amino acids. Losses at the gene ends were 2 bases for V and 6 bases for J; bases not matched to a gene: 11. Variable domain in full (rest from reference TRBV5-1 and TRBJ1-1): KAGVTQTPRYLIKTRGQQVTLSCSPISGHRSVSWYQQTPGQGLQFLFEYFSETQRNKGNFPGRFSGRQFSNSRSEMNVSTLELGDSALYLCASSFRGWDRAPEAFFGQGTRLTVV.

This clonotype was seen repeatedly, ten times or more. V usage is TRBV4-3 and J usage is TRBJ1-2; 8 positions agree with TRBD1. There are 14 residues in the CDR3. J gave up 4 bases and V 5 bases, and 6 bases lay outside the gene matches. Germline V lookup: CDR1 LGHNA, CDR2 YSLEER. CDR3: CASSGGQGPYGYTF. The CDR3 DNA reads as TGCGCCAGCAGCGGCGGACAGGGACCCTATGGCTACACCTTC.

This clonotype was counted between two and nine times. V and J are TRBV5-1 and TRBJ2-7; D gene unclear. The CDR3 has 11 residues. Trimming removed 0 bases from V and 5 bases from J, with 3 bases in between. From germline, CDR1 is SGHRS and CDR2 YFSETQ. The CDR3 DNA reads as TGCGCCAGCAGCTTGGCCCACGAGCAGTACTTC. Protein product: CASSLAHEQYF. Full variable domain (outside the CDR3, taken from reference TRBV5-1 and TRBJ2-7): KAGVTQTPRYLIKTRGQQVTLSCSPISGHRSVSWYQQTPGQGLQFLFEYFSETQRNKGNFPGRFSGRQFSNSRSEMNVSTLELGDSALYLCASSLAHEQYFGPGTRLTVT.

A few counts support this clonotype. Written as DNA, the CDR3 is TGTGCCAGCAGCTTACGGACCCCGAACACTGAAGCTTTCTTT. Amino acid sequence: CASSLRTPNTEAFF. The chain has TRBV7-2 and TRBJ1-1; D gene ambiguous. Germline values: CDR1 SGHTA, CDR2 FQGNSA. The CDR3 covers 14 residues. Trimming stripped 2 bases from V and 1 base from J, with 8 bases between.